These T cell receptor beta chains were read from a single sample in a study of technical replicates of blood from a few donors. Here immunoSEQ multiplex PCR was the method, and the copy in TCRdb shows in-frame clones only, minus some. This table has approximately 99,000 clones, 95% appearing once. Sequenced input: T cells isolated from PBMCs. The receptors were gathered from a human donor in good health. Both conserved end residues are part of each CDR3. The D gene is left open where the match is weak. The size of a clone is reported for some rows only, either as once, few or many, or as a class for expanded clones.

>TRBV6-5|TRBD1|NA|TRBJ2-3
TGTGCCAGCAGTTGGGACAGTTCGTTAGGATATACGCAGTATTTT
CASSWDSSLGYTQYF
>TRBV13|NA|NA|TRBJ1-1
TGTGCCAGCAGCTTAGGCGGAGGCCGTGAAGCTTTCTTT
CASSLGGGREAFF
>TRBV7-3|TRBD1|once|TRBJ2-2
TGTGCCAGCAGCCCGGGACAGCCCACCGGGGAGCTGTTTTTT
CASSPGQPTGELFF
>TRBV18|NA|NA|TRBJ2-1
TGTGCCAGCTCACCCGACAATGAGCAGTTCTTC
CASSPDNEQFF
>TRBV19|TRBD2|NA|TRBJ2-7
TGTGCCAGTAGTATAGCTCCTAGCGGGAGTTTCCCCCCCTTCGTCTACGAGCAGTACTTC
CASSIAPSGSFPPFVYEQYF
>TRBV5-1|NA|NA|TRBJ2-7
TGCGCCAGCAGGATACCCGACAGGAACGACGAGCAGTACTTC
CASRIPDRNDEQYF
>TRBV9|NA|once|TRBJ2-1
TGTGCCAGCAGCTCTAGCGCCCCTCATGAGCAGTTCTTC
CASSSSAPHEQFF
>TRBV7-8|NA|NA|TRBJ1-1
TGTGCCAGCAGCTTAGATCCCGGTAAGAGGAACACTGAAGCTTTCTTT
CASSLDPGKRNTEAFF
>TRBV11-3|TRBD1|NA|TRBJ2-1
TGTGCCAGCGCCAGCGACAGGGTCCCCCTTAATGAGCAGTTCTTC
CASASDRVPLNEQFF
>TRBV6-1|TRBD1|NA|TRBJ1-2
TGTGCCAGCAGTGAGGGACAGCTCTATGGCTACACCTTC
CASSEGQLYGYTF
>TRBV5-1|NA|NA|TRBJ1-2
TGCGCCAGCAGCCCTGGACAAGGCTACACCTTC
CASSPGQGYTF
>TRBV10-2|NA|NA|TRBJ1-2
TGCGCCAGCAGTGGCTTGAAGACAGTAGGCGTCTATGGCTACACCTTC
CASSGLKTVGVYGYTF
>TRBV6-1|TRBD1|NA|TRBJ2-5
TGTGCCAGCAGGGGGGACAGGGTAGGCCAAGAGACCCAGTACTTC
CASRGDRVGQETQYF
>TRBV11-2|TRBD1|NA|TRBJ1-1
TGTGCCAGCAGGAAACAGGGGGCGGACACTGAAGCTTTCTTT
CASRKQGADTEAFF
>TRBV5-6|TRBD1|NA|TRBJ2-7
TGTGCCAGCAGGGAAGGGTTACCTCGACAGGGTACGAGGTACGAGCAGTACTTC
CASREGLPRQGTRYEQYF
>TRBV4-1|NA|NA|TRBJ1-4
TGCGCCAGCACCTCAATTCGGGGGATTGTGGGTGAAAAACTGTTTTTT
CASTSIRGIVGEKLFF
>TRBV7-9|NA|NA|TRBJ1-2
TGTGCCAGCAGTTTTTCAGGGAATAGTGGCTACACCTTC
CASSFSGNSGYTF
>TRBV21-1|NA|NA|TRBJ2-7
TGTGCCAGCAGCAAAGAAGGTGACAGGCTGGGCTCCTACGAGCAGTACTTC
CASSKEGDRLGSYEQYF
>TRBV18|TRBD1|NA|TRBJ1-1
TGTGCCAGCTCACCGGACAGGACGGGCACTGAAGCTTTCTTT
CASSPDRTGTEAFF
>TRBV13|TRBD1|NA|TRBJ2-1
TGTGCCAGCAGCATGGGTGGGGGCAGGGGGCGCAATGAGCAGTTCTTC
CASSMGGGRGRNEQFF
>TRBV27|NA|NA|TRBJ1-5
TGTGCCAGCAGTTTATCTTGGGGGGGCAATCAGCCCCAGCATTTT
CASSLSWGGNQPQHF
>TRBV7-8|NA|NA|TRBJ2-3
TGTGCCAGCAGCTTAAGGCGCGGGGCATCAGATACGCAGTATTTT
CASSLRRGASDTQYF
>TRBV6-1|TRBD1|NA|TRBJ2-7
TGTGCCAGCAGTGTCCAACAGGGGCCTTGGGACGAGCAGTACTTC
CASSVQQGPWDEQYF
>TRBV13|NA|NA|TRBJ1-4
TGTGCCAGCGGGGGGGGAGATGAAAAACTGTTTTTT
CASGGGDEKLFF
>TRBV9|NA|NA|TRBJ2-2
TGTGCCAGCAGCGGACAGCTCAGTGGGGCCGGGGAGCTGTTTTTT
CASSGQLSGAGELFF
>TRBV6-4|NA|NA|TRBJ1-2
TGTGCCAGCAGTGACACCGGGTCCTACTATGGCTACACCTTC
CASSDTGSYYGYTF
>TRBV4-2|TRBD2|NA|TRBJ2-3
TGTGCCAGCAGCCAAGATGCTAGCGGCCGCACAGATACGCAGTATTTT
CASSQDASGRTDTQYF
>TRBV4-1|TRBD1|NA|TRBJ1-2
TGCGCCAGCAGCCAACCTAACAGGGGCCGCAACGGCTATGGCTACACCTTC
CASSQPNRGRNGYGYTF
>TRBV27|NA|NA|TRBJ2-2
TGTGCCAGCACATTGGGCTCGAACACCGGGGAGCTGTTTTTT
CASTLGSNTGELFF
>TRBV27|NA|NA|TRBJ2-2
TGTGCCAGCACCTCAAGGAGGCAGATGAACACCGGGGAGCTGTTTTTT
CASTSRRQMNTGELFF
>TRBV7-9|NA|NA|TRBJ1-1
TGTGCCAGCAGCTTTAGGAAATTCGGCCAGGGAGGCACTGAAGCTTTCTTT
CASSFRKFGQGGTEAFF
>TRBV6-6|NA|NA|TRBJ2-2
TGTGCCAGCAGCTCCCCCGGGGAGCTGTTTTTT
CASSSPGELFF
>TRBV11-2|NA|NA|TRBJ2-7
TGTGCCAGCAGCTTAGGGGGCGTTTACGAGCAGTACTTC
CASSLGGVYEQYF
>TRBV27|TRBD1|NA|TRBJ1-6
TGTGCCAGCAGTCCGAAAATAGACAGGGTCTATAATTCACCCCTCCACTTT
CASSPKIDRVYNSPLHF
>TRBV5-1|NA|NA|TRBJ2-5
TGCGCCAGCAGCCGACAAAAAGAGACCCAGTACTTC
CASSRQKETQYF
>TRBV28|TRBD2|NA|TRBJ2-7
TGTGCCAGCAGTTTATGGGCGGCTAGCGGGACCTACGAGCAGTACTTC
CASSLWAASGTYEQYF
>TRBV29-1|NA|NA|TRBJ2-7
TGCAGCGTTGCCGAGAACTACGAGCAGTACTTC
CSVAENYEQYF
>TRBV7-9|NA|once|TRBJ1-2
TGTGCCAGCAGGCCCGGGGAGGGTCAGGGCTACACCTTC
CASRPGEGQGYTF
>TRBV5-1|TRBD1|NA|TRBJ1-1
TGCGCCAGCAGCTTGGCGGGACAGGCGAACACTGAAGCTTTCTTT
CASSLAGQANTEAFF
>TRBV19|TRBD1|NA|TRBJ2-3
TGTGCCAGTAGGTTGACAGGGGCCACAGATACGCAGTATTTT
CASRLTGATDTQYF
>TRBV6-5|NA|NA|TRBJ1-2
TGTGCCAGCAGTTATACAGCTAACTATGGCTACACCTTC
CASSYTANYGYTF
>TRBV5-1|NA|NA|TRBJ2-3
TGCGCCAGCAGCTTGGGGGGGGGCACAGATACGCAGTATTTT
CASSLGGGTDTQYF
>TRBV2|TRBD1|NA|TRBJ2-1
TGTGCCACGAGGGGGACAGGGGCCAATGAGCAGTTCTTC
CATRGTGANEQFF
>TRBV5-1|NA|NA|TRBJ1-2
TGCGCCAGCAGCTTAGGGGAAGGCAGCCGCTACACCTTC
CASSLGEGSRYTF
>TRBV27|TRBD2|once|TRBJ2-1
TGTGCCAGCAGTTTGAGGTCGGGACTAGCAGGGGAGCAGTTCTTC
CASSLRSGLAGEQFF
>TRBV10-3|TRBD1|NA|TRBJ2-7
TGTGCCATCAGTGAGTCTTCAGGGGGCTTCTACGAGCAGTACTTC
CAISESSGGFYEQYF
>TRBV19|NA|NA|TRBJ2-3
TGTGCCAGTCAACGACGAGCGGCTACTAGCACAGATACGCAGTATTTT
CASQRRAATSTDTQYF
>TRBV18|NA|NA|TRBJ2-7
TGTGCCAGCTCACCATCGCGCAGCGGATCCTACGAGCAGTACTTC
CASSPSRSGSYEQYF
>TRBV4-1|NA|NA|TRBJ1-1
TGCGCCAGCAGATTTGAGGAAGAAGCAGCGACTGAAGCTTTCTTT
CASRFEEEAATEAFF
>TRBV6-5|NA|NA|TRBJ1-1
TGTGCCAGCAGATTACAGGCCTGGGACACTGAAGCTTTCTTT
CASRLQAWDTEAFF
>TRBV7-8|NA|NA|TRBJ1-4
TGTGCCAGCAGCCCCCGCGGCCGTATAAAGAATGAAAAACTGTTTTTT
CASSPRGRIKNEKLFF
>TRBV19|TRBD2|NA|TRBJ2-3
TGTGCCAGTAGGCCGTACGGCCGGGGGGGCCTCACAGATACGCAGTATTTT
CASRPYGRGGLTDTQYF
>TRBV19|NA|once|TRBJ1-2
TGTGCCAGCACCCCCGGGGGGATACTGGGGGGCTACACCTTC
CASTPGGILGGYTF